The 11 T cell receptor beta chains given below trace back to one sample, sequenced in a study of CD8+ T cells in alopecia areata. Treatment of the sample: oral pan-JAK inhibitor, 5-10 mg twice daily. Extracted RNA was reverse transcribed, and the resulting cDNA served as sequencing template. This table comes from immunoSEQ multiplex PCR, and its TCRdb copy is limited to in-frame clones, with some not included. Of 150,000 to 200,000 clones listed, about three fifths are singletons. The material was CD4+ T cells sorted from blood, obtained at week 56, from a patient treated with tofacitinib. The receptors shown here come from a human donor with alopecia areata.

This clone was seen a single time. This CDR3 is CASSLNSGRGTGELFF. The DNA for the CDR3 is TGTGCCAGCAGCTTAAATAGCGGGCGGGGCACCGGGGAGCTGTTTTTT. The gene calls are TRBV7-3 and TRBJ2-2; TRBD2 aligns across 7 bases. Germline-derived CDR1 and CDR2 are SGHTA and FQGTGA. This CDR3 is built from 16 residues. The junction had 6 bases not matched to a gene; V was cut back by 1 base and J by 4 bases. The full variable domain, in which reference TRBV7-3 and TRBJ2-2 provide the parts outside the CDR3, is GAGVSQTPSNKVTEKGKYVELRCDPISGHTALYWYRQSLGQGPEFLIYFQGTGAADDSGLPNDRFFAVRPEGSVSTLKIQRTERGDSAVYLCASSLNSGRGTGELFFGEGSRLTVL.

This clone was detected only a few times. The CDR3 DNA sequence: TGTGCCATCAGTGAGTACGGGGATCACAATGAGCAGTTCTTC. Residues: CAISEYGDHNEQFF. The V and J genes are TRBV10-3 and TRBJ2-1; the D gene is possibly TRBD2 (5 bases). Germline CDR1 and CDR2: ENHRY and SYGVKD. This CDR3 is 14 amino acids long. Trimming removed 1 base from V and 5 bases from J, with 9 bases in between.

The genes are TRBV6-1 and TRBJ2-7; D not resolved. V was shortened by 8 bases and J by 3 bases, with 11 bases between the two germline ends. In germline, CDR1 is MNHNS, CDR2 SASEGT. This CDR3 region has 12 residues. Here the CDR3 DNA reads TGTGCCAGCGGGCAGAGGCTCTACGAGCAGTACTTC. Residues: CASGQRLYEQYF.

V usage is TRBV18 and J usage is TRBJ1-5, with 12 bases aligning to TRBD1. Germline V CDR1 and CDR2: KGHSH, LQKENI. Unmatched junction bases numbered 17, after V lost 3 bases and J lost 11 bases. The CDR3 has 18 amino acids. CDR3 sequence: CASSPPGTGGAGRQAQHF. The DNA of the CDR3 is TGTGCCAGCTCACCGCCCGGGACAGGGGGCGCGGGAAGGCAGGCCCAGCATTTT.

The chain joins TRBV6-1 to TRBJ2-1; TRBD2 might be the D (7 bases). The CDR3 covers 13 residues. The germline V gene has CDR1 MNHNS and CDR2 SASEGT. With 7 bases removed from V and 10 bases from J, the gap between germline ends came to 17 bases. DNA for the CDR3: TGTGCCAGCATACGGACTAGGGGGGAGGAGCAGTTCTTC. This sequence encodes CASIRTRGEEQFF.

As DNA, the CDR3 is TGTGCCAGCAGTGGACAGGAGGGAGAGACCCAGTACTTC. Residues: CASSGQEGETQYF. J is TRBJ2-5 and V is TRBV6-1; tentatively, D is TRBD1 or TRBD2 (6 bases each). V was shortened by 4 bases and J by 4 bases, with 10 bases between the two germline ends. The germline V gene encodes CDR1 MNHNS and CDR2 SASEGT. The CDR3 contains 13 residues.

The V gene is TRBV7-8, the J gene TRBJ1-2; 9 nucleotides line up with TRBD1. The CDR3 covers 15 residues. In germline, CDR1 is SGHVS, CDR2 FQNEAQ. Losses at the gene ends were 4 bases for V and 4 bases for J; bases not matched to a gene: 7. CDR3 protein: CASSSDRGNSYGYTF. DNA of the CDR3: TGTGCCAGCAGCTCAGACAGGGGGAATAGCTATGGCTACACCTTC.

The chain employs TRBV29-1 and TRBJ1-2; 8 nucleotides line up with TRBD1. The CDR3 extends over 12 amino acids. Germline loops: CDR1 SQVTM, CDR2 ANQGSEA. V shed 6 bases, J shed 8 bases, and the junction held 8 bases outside the gene matches. The CDR3 DNA reads TGCAGCGTCGCGGGCGGACAGGGCGGCTACACCTTC. It yields the protein CSVAGGQGGYTF.

The chain uses TRBV23-1 and TRBJ2-7; possibly TRBD1 for D (6 bases). TRBV23-1 falls under the ORF class, with uncertain function. The CDR3 has 14 amino acids. The V end was cut by 5 bases, the J end by 0 bases, with 11 bases between. The DNA for the CDR3 is TGCGCCAGCAGTAGACAGGCAAGCTCCTACGAGCAGTACTTC. It specifies CASSRQASSYEQYF.

This clone was counted once. The J gene is TRBJ1-6, the V gene TRBV27; D not certain. Germline CDR1 MNHEY, CDR2 SMNVEV (reference sequence). The CDR3 is made up of 17 amino acids. Deletions cut 3 bases from V and 5 bases from J, with 17 bases between. DNA for the CDR3: TGTGCCAGCAGTTTTGTCATAGGCCCTGGCCATAATTCACCCCTCCACTTT. It yields the protein CASSFVIGPGHNSPLHF.

The chain joins TRBV5-1 to TRBJ2-7, with D hard to call. Trimming took off 0 bases at V and 3 bases at J, with 13 bases between the two ends. The CDR3 runs 15 residues. Germline CDR1 is SGHRS and CDR2 is YFSETQ. The CDR3 nucleotides read TGCGCCAGCAGCTTGGAGGCCGGTGGATTCTACGAGCAGTACTTC. It specifies CASSLEAGGFYEQYF.